A selection of T cell receptor beta chains follows, all from one sample in a study of Ad26.COV2.S vaccination and SARS-CoV-2 variants. Method: immunoSEQ multiplex PCR; TCRdb's copy keeps in-frame clones and lacks some. This sample yields hundreds of thousands of clones, of which roughly 90% are seen a single time; around 6.4% belongs to the top ten. This specimen consisted of peripheral blood, obtained in a trial of Ad26.COV2.S vaccine versus placebo. These receptors were collected from a person aged 18 to 59 who received the Ad26.COV2.S COVID-19 vaccine or a placebo. Both conserved end residues are part of each CDR3. The D gene is left open where the match is weak. The listing skips clone size in some rows; elsewhere it reads once, few, many or a size class.

TRBJ2-6 NA NA TRBV11-3 CASSVGGSGANVLTF TGTGCCAGCAGCGTGGGGGGCTCTGGGGCCAACGTCCTGACTTTC
TRBJ1-5 NA NA TRBV3-1/TRBV3-2 CASSQWGPAGMGNQPQHF TGTGCCAGCAGCCAATGGGGGCCGGCAGGGATGGGCAATCAGCCCCAGCATTTT
TRBJ2-5 NA NA TRBV24-1 CATSDFGPTGETQYF TGTGCCACCAGTGATTTTGGACCAACTGGAGAGACCCAGTACTTC
TRBJ2-2 TRBD2 NA TRBV19 CASSLWGLAGDHTGELFF TGTGCCAGTAGTTTGTGGGGGCTAGCGGGAGACCACACCGGGGAGCTGTTTTTT
TRBJ2-7 NA NA TRBV9 CASSAAVGDEQYF TGTGCCAGCAGCGCCGCGGTAGGGGACGAGCAGTACTTC
TRBJ1-4 NA NA TRBV5-6 CASSPGRPPTSEKLFF TGTGCCAGCAGCCCGGGGCGGCCTCCGACGAGTGAAAAACTGTTTTTT
TRBJ1-2 TRBD1 NA TRBV10-3 CAINLLGQGHRGYTF TGTGCCATCAACCTCCTGGGACAGGGACATCGGGGCTACACCTTC
TRBJ2-7 NA few TRBV2 CASTAGSYEQYF TGTGCCAGCACGGCAGGGTCCTACGAGCAGTACTTC
TRBJ2-7 TRBD1 few TRBV30 CAWSADRSHEQYF TGTGCCTGGAGCGCGGACAGGTCCCACGAGCAGTACTTC
TRBJ2-6 NA once TRBV18 CASSPRGKGANVLTF TGTGCCAGCTCACCCAGGGGAAAAGGGGCCAACGTCCTGACTTTC
TRBJ1-5 TRBD1 NA TRBV15 CATSRSQGNSNQPQHF TGTGCCACCAGCAGATCACAGGGGAATAGCAATCAGCCCCAGCATTTT
TRBJ1-5 NA NA TRBV19 CASSWQDHQPQHF TGTGCCAGTAGCTGGCAGGATCATCAGCCCCAGCATTTT
TRBJ1-1 NA NA TRBV7-9 CASSFRGEAFF TGTGCCAGCAGCTTTAGGGGCGAAGCTTTCTTT
TRBJ1-1 TRBD1 NA TRBV5-4 CASSPGTGGAWSTEAFF TGTGCCAGCAGCCCGGGGACAGGGGGGGCGTGGAGCACTGAAGCTTTCTTT
TRBJ2-1 NA NA TRBV9 CASSVSVEQFF TGTGCCAGCAGCGTATCGGTTGAGCAGTTCTTC
TRBJ2-1 NA NA TRBV30 CASTDGGHNEQFF TGTGCCTCTACAGACGGGGGGCACAATGAGCAGTTCTTC
TRBJ1-3 NA NA TRBV7-8 CASSLTTGDSGNTIYF TGTGCCAGCAGCTTAACGACAGGCGACTCTGGAAACACCATATATTTT
TRBJ2-5 TRBD2 NA TRBV5-5 CASSLSGMETQYF TGTGCCAGCAGCTTAAGCGGGATGGAGACCCAGTACTTC